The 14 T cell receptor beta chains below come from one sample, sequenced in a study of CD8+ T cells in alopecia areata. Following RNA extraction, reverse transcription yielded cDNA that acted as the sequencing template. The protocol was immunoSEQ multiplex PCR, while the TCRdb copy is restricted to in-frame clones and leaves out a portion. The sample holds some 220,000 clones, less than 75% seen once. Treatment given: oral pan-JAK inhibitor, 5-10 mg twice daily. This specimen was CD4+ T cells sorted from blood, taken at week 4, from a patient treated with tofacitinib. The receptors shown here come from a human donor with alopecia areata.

In DNA, the CDR3 is TGTGCCTGGAGTGGACTGGACAGGGTACTAAGAGGCTACACCTTC. It translates to CAWSGLDRVLRGYTF. The genes are TRBV30 and TRBJ1-2; 8 bases agree with TRBD1. Trimming took 1 base from V and 8 from J; bases not matched to a gene: 12. The CDR3 has 15 amino acids. Germline CDR1 reads GTSNPN; CDR2 reads SVGIG (reference sequence). The full variable domain, rest sourced from reference TRBV30 and TRBJ1-2, is SQTIHQWPATLVQPVGSPLSLECTVEGTSNPNLYWYRQAAGRGLQLLFYSVGIGQISSEVPQNLSASRPQDRQFILSSKKLLLSDSGFYLCAWSGLDRVLRGYTFGSGTRLTVV.

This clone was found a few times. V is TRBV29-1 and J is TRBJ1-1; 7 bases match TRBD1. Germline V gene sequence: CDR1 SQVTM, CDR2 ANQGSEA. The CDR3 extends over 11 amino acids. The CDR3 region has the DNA TGCGGGACAGACCTGAACACTGAAGCTTTCTTT. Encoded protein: CGTDLNTEAFF.

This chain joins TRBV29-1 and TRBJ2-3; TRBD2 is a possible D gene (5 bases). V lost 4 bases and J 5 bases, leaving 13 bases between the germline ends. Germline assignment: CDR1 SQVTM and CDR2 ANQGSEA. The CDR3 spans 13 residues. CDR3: CSVGGPPGDTQYF. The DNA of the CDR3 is TGCAGCGTTGGAGGGCCACCGGGAGATACGCAGTATTTT.

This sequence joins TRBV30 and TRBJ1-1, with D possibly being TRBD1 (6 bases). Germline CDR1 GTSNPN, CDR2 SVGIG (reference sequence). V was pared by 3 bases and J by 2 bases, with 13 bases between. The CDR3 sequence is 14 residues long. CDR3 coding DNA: TGTGCCTGGAGCGAAAAAGGGGGTAACACTGAAGCTTTCTTT. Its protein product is CAWSEKGGNTEAFF.

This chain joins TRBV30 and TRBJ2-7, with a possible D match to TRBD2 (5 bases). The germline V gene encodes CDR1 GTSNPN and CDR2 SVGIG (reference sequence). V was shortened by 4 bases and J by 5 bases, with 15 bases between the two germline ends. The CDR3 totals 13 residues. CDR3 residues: CAWNPQIGNEQYF. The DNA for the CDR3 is TGTGCCTGGAACCCGCAGATCGGGAACGAGCAGTACTTC.

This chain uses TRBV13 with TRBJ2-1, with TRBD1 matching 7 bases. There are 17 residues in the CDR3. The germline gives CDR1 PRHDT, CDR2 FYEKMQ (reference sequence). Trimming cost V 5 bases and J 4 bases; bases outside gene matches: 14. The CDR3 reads CASSLRQGLTKYNEQFF. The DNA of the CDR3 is TGTGCCAGCAGCCTCCGACAGGGCCTAACCAAATACAATGAGCAGTTCTTC.

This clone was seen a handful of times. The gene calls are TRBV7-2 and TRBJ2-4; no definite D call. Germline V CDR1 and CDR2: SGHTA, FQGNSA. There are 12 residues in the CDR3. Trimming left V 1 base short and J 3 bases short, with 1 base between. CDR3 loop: CASSLDKNIQYF. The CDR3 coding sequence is TGTGCCAGCAGCTTAGACAAAAACATTCAGTACTTC. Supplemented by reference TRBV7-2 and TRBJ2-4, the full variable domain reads GAGVSQSPSNKVTEKGKDVELRCDPISGHTALYWYRQSLGQGLEFLIYFQGNSAPDKSGLPSDRFSAERTGGSVSTLTIQRTQQEDSAVYLCASSLDKNIQYFGAGTRLSVL.

CDR3 sequence: CATSGASSTDTQYF. The CDR3 DNA is TGTGCCACCTCAGGGGCTTCTAGCACAGATACGCAGTATTTT. The rearrangement links TRBV10-3 to TRBJ2-3; TRBD1 might be the D (6 bases). Germline CDR1 ENHRY, CDR2 SYGVKD. Trimming removed 10 bases at V and 0 bases at J, with 14 bases between. The CDR3 spans 14 residues.

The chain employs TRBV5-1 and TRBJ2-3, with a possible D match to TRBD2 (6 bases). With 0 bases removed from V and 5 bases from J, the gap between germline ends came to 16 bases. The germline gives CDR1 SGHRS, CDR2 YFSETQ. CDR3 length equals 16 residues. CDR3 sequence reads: CASSLGGTEGLDTQYF. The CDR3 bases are TGCGCCAGCAGCTTGGGCGGGACCGAAGGGTTAGATACGCAGTATTTT. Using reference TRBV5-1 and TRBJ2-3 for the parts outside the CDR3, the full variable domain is KAGVTQTPRYLIKTRGQQVTLSCSPISGHRSVSWYQQTPGQGLQFLFEYFSETQRNKGNFPGRFSGRQFSNSRSEMNVSTLELGDSALYLCASSLGGTEGLDTQYFGPGTRLTVL.

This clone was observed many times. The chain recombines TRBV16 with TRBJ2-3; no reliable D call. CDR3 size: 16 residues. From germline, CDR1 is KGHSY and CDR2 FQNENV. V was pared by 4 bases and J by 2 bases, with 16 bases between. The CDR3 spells CASSLYLQTITDTQYF. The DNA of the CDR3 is TGTGCCAGCAGCCTCTATCTACAGACAATCACAGATACGCAGTATTTT.

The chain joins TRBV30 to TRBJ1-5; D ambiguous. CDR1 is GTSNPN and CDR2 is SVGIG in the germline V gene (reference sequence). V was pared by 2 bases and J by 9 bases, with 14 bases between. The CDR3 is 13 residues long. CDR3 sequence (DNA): TGTGCCTGGAGTCCTACCCAGATGGGGCCCCAGCATTTT. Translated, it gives CAWSPTQMGPQHF.

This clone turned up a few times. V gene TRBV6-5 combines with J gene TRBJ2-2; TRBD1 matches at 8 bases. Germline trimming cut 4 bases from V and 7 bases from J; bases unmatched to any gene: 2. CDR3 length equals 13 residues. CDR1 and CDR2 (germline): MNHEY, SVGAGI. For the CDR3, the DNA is TGTGCCAGCAGTTCACAGGGGGGCGGGGAGCTGTTTTTT. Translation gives CASSSQGGGELFF.

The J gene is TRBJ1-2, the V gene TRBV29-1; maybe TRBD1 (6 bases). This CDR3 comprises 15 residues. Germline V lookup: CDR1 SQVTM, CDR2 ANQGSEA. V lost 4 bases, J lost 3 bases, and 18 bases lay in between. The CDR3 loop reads CSVVKGGRGDYGYTF. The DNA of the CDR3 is TGCAGCGTTGTCAAGGGGGGAAGGGGGGACTATGGCTACACCTTC.

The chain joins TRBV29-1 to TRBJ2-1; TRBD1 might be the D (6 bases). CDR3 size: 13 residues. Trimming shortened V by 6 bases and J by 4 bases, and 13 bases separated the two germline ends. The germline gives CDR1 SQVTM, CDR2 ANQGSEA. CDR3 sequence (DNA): TGCAGCGTGGGGGTGGACAGTTACAATGAGCAGTTCTTC. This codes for CSVGVDSYNEQFF.